The 8 T cell receptor beta chains presented below share a single source sample, sequenced in a study of blood T cell repertoires in COVID-19. Measured with immunoSEQ multiplex PCR; TCRdb has only the in-frame clones, and not every one. The sample yields around 370,000 clones, 90% seen once. The source material was peripheral blood. These receptors were taken from a man aged 18 to 35 with active or convalescent COVID-19.

This clone was seen once. This chain joins TRBV25-1 and TRBJ1-1, with D unresolved. Germline CDR1 is MGHDK and CDR2 is SYGVNS. This CDR3 region has 13 residues. V shed 1 base and J shed 2 bases, with 5 bases lying between them. The chain's CDR3 is CASSEFGNTEAFF. The CDR3 DNA reads as TGTGCCAGCAGTGAATTTGGCAACACTGAAGCTTTCTTT.

The chain recombines TRBV6-1 with TRBJ2-1, with TRBD2 matching over 8 bases. J gave up 8 bases and V 2 bases, and 8 bases lay outside the gene matches. This CDR3 spans 15 amino acids. CDR1 and CDR2 from the germline V gene are MNHNS and SASEGT. The CDR3 reads CASSELSGSSDEQFF. The CDR3 bases are TGTGCCAGCAGTGAATTGAGCGGGAGTTCGGATGAGCAGTTCTTC.

This clone was counted a few times. V and J are TRBV10-3 and TRBJ1-2, with unresolved D. CDR1 and CDR2 (germline): ENHRY, SYGVKD. V dropped 0 bases and J dropped 4 bases, with 6 bases sitting between them. The CDR3 contains 13 residues. The CDR3 spells CAISESPGYGYTF. CDR3 nucleotides: TGTGCCATCAGTGAGTCGCCAGGCTATGGCTACACCTTC.

The V and J genes are TRBV7-2 and TRBJ2-7, with 13 positions matching TRBD2. There are 15 residues in the CDR3. Germline V gene sequence: CDR1 SGHTA, CDR2 FQGNSA. J was trimmed by 5 bases and V by 5 bases; bases with no gene match: 6. The CDR3 nucleotides read TGTGCCAGCAGCGAGGGACTAGCGGGAAGAGACGAGCAGTACTTC. This encodes CASSEGLAGRDEQYF. The full variable domain, in which reference TRBV7-2 and TRBJ2-7 provide the parts outside the CDR3, is GAGVSQSPSNKVTEKGKDVELRCDPISGHTALYWYRQSLGQGLEFLIYFQGNSAPDKSGLPSDRFSAERTGGSVSTLTIQRTQQEDSAVYLCASSEGLAGRDEQYFGPGTRLTVT.

J is TRBJ1-5 and V is TRBV7-2; 8 bases match TRBD1. The CDR3 length is 17 residues. J lost 1 base, V lost 2 bases, and 7 bases had no gene match. The V gene's germline CDR1 is SGHTA and CDR2 FQGNSA. The CDR3 loop reads CASSLFPQGASNQPQHF. The CDR3 coding sequence is TGTGCCAGCAGCTTATTTCCCCAGGGGGCCAGCAATCAGCCCCAGCATTTT. Full variable domain (remainder filled in from reference TRBV7-2 and TRBJ1-5): GAGVSQSPSNKVTEKGKDVELRCDPISGHTALYWYRQSLGQGLEFLIYFQGNSAPDKSGLPSDRFSAERTGGSVSTLTIQRTQQEDSAVYLCASSLFPQGASNQPQHFGDGTRLSIL.

This clone was counted once. The chain uses TRBV29-1 and TRBJ2-7; a weak D match, TRBD1 (5 bases). The length of the CDR3 is 11 residues. Looked up from germline, CDR1 is SQVTM and CDR2 is ANQGSEA. V shed 4 bases and J shed 2 bases, with 6 bases lying between them. CDR3 residues: CSVGTPYEQYF. The CDR3 DNA follows: TGCAGCGTTGGGACACCCTACGAGCAGTACTTC.

This sequence joins TRBV27 and TRBJ2-7, with TRBD1 matching 10 bases. V shed 2 bases and J 6 bases; nucleotides not matched to a gene: 7. Germline V gives CDR1 MNHEY, CDR2 SMNVEV (reference sequence). CDR3 length equals 15 residues. CDR3 amino acids: CASSLMGQGSPEQYF. The CDR3 DNA follows: TGTGCCAGCAGTTTAATGGGACAGGGGTCCCCCGAGCAGTACTTC.

The V call is TRBV6-6, the J call TRBJ1-3, with D unresolved. Germline-derived CDR1 and CDR2 are MNHNY and SVGAGI (reference sequence). The CDR3 covers 14 residues. V lost 7 bases to trimming and J lost 0 bases, with 10 bases between them. DNA of the CDR3: TGTGCCAGCACCATGGCCGACTCTGGAAACACCATATATTTT. Translating it yields CASTMADSGNTIYF.